This is a list of T cell receptor beta chains from one sample in a study of T cell responses to AZD1222 COVID-19 vaccine. The table came from immunoSEQ multiplex PCR; TCRdb's copy has only in-frame clones and leaves some out. Found here are 110,000 to 150,000 clones, around 92% of them singletons; the top ten hold about 3%. The material was peripheral blood, obtained on day 0 of AZD1222 vaccination. The receptors originated from an adult in good health. The CDR3 runs from the conserved cysteine through the conserved F or W. A D gene is named only where the DNA matches it firmly. The size entry is marked missing in some rows and otherwise reads once, few, many or a size class.

D gene: NA
J gene: TRBJ1-2
V gene: TRBV3-1/TRBV3-2
clone size: NA
CDR3 protein: CASSSRVMDLGAGYTF
CDR3 DNA: TGTGCCAGCAGCTCCCGGGTGATGGACCTGGGGGCTGGCTACACCTTC

D gene: NA
J gene: TRBJ2-1
V gene: TRBV7-2
clone size: once
CDR3 protein: CASSLSYRRSHNEQFF
CDR3 DNA: TGTGCCAGCAGCCTCTCCTACCGCCGGTCCCACAATGAGCAGTTCTTC

D gene: NA
J gene: TRBJ2-7
V gene: TRBV6-1
clone size: few
CDR3 protein: CASSEIGRVSEQYF
CDR3 DNA: TGTGCCAGCAGTGAAATAGGCAGGGTATCCGAGCAGTACTTC

D gene: NA
J gene: TRBJ2-1
V gene: TRBV27
clone size: NA
CDR3 protein: CAIGPRYNEQFF
CDR3 DNA: TGTGCCATAGGGCCACGGTACAATGAGCAGTTCTTC

D gene: NA
J gene: TRBJ2-2
V gene: TRBV7-9
clone size: NA
CDR3 protein: CASSSPGGWTGELFF
CDR3 DNA: TGTGCCAGCAGCTCGCCGGGGGGCTGGACCGGGGAGCTGTTTTTT

D gene: NA
J gene: TRBJ2-2
V gene: TRBV11-3
clone size: NA
CDR3 protein: CASSARGNTGELFF
CDR3 DNA: TGTGCCAGCAGCGCACGGGGGAACACCGGGGAGCTGTTTTTT

D gene: NA
J gene: TRBJ2-1
V gene: TRBV7-9
clone size: NA
CDR3 protein: CASSFTGEQFF
CDR3 DNA: TGTGCCAGCAGCTTCACTGGCGAGCAGTTCTTC

D gene: TRBD2
J gene: TRBJ2-1
V gene: TRBV19
clone size: NA
CDR3 protein: CASSTLLAGHSYNEQFF
CDR3 DNA: TGTGCCAGTAGTACACTCCTAGCGGGCCACTCCTACAATGAGCAGTTCTTC

D gene: NA
J gene: TRBJ1-4
V gene: TRBV19
clone size: NA
CDR3 protein: CASSIGGKGEKLFF
CDR3 DNA: TGTGCCAGTAGTATAGGAGGAAAAGGGGAAAAACTGTTTTTT

D gene: TRBD2
J gene: TRBJ2-7
V gene: TRBV6-5
clone size: NA
CDR3 protein: CASNIAGGPSEQYF
CDR3 DNA: TGTGCCAGCAACATAGCGGGAGGGCCGTCCGAGCAGTACTTC

D gene: NA
J gene: TRBJ1-5
V gene: TRBV6-5
clone size: few
CDR3 protein: CASSRSGGGQPQHF
CDR3 DNA: TGTGCCAGCAGTAGGTCGGGGGGCGGACAGCCCCAGCATTTT

D gene: NA
J gene: TRBJ1-2
V gene: TRBV6-5
clone size: NA
CDR3 protein: CASSPRGDGDYGYTF
CDR3 DNA: TGTGCCAGCAGTCCCAGAGGGGACGGGGACTATGGCTACACCTTC

D gene: TRBD1
J gene: TRBJ1-5
V gene: TRBV10-2
clone size: many
CDR3 protein: CASRVGQGDQPQHF
CDR3 DNA: TGCGCCAGCAGGGTAGGACAGGGGGATCAGCCCCAGCATTTT

D gene: TRBD2
J gene: TRBJ2-3
V gene: TRBV2
clone size: NA
CDR3 protein: CASRDSGRTDTQYF
CDR3 DNA: TGTGCCAGCAGGGATAGCGGGAGAACAGATACGCAGTATTTT

D gene: NA
J gene: TRBJ2-1
V gene: TRBV2
clone size: NA
CDR3 protein: CASSEGGHSSYNEQFF
CDR3 DNA: TGTGCCAGCAGTGAAGGCGGTCATAGCTCCTACAATGAGCAGTTCTTC

D gene: TRBD2
J gene: TRBJ2-7
V gene: TRBV9
clone size: NA
CDR3 protein: CASSASGGAYEQYF
CDR3 DNA: TGTGCCAGCAGCGCCTCGGGGGGTGCCTACGAGCAGTACTTC

D gene: TRBD1
J gene: TRBJ1-5
V gene: TRBV19
clone size: NA
CDR3 protein: CASIQGGQPNQPQHF
CDR3 DNA: TGTGCCAGTATCCAGGGGGGACAGCCCAATCAGCCCCAGCATTTT

D gene: NA
J gene: TRBJ2-7
V gene: TRBV9
clone size: NA
CDR3 protein: CASSASGSGYEQYF
CDR3 DNA: TGTGCCAGCAGCGCCTCGGGTTCGGGGTACGAGCAGTACTTC